These 7 T cell receptor beta chains share one sample of origin, sequenced in a study of T cells in Graves' hyperthyroidism and ophthalmopathy. RNA transcripts served as the template for amplifying TCR beta CDR3 regions. First-round RT-PCR targeting the TCR CDR3 was performed with the HTBI primer set. TCRdb re-called the multiplex PCR reads through MiXCR, storing one row per CDR3 protein. The data hold hundreds of thousands of distinct CDR3 sequences, with approximately 14% observed a single time. The source material was blood. The receptors stem from a young man with Graves' ophthalmopathy.

This clonotype occurred a few times. V is TRBV29-1 and J is TRBJ2-2, with 11 bases that match TRBD1. Germline V CDR1 and CDR2: SQVTM, ANQGSEA. Trimming took 5 bases from V and 5 from J; bases not matched to a gene: 7. The CDR3 spans 15 residues. DNA of the CDR3: TGCAGCGTTACCATGGACAGGGGGCGAACCGGGGAGCTGTTTTTT. It codes for CSVTMDRGRTGELFF.

The chain combines TRBV7-9 with TRBJ2-5; D gene uncertain. This CDR3 comprises 14 residues. The V end lost 6 bases, the J end lost 0 bases, and 11 bases lay between the germline ends. CDR1 SEHNR and CDR2 FQNEAQ come from the germline V gene (reference sequence). CDR3 sequence: CASRSLFNQETQYF. The CDR3 bases are TGTGCCAGCAGGAGCCTATTTAACCAAGAGACCCAGTACTTC.

This clonotype has at least ten counts. This sequence joins TRBV12-3 or TRBV12-4 and TRBJ2-1; 10 nucleotides agree with TRBD2. V shed 5 bases, J shed 6 bases, and the junction held 4 bases outside the gene matches. The CDR3 covers 14 residues. CDR3 residues: CASSPLAGGNEQFF. CDR3 sequence (DNA): TGTGCCAGCAGTCCTTTAGCGGGAGGCAATGAGCAGTTCTTC.

Only a few counts were recorded for this clonotype. The genes are TRBV20-1 and TRBJ1-2; D is undetermined. CDR1 is DFQATT, CDR2 SNEGSKA, per germline (reference sequence). Trimming shortened V by 2 bases and J by 4 bases, and 5 bases separated the two germline ends. This CDR3 is built from 11 residues. As DNA, the CDR3 is TGCAGTGCTAGAACAAGCTATGGCTACACCTTC. Translation: CSARTSYGYTF.

This clonotype has at least ten counts. The genes are TRBV11-2 and TRBJ2-5; 10 bases align to TRBD2. Germline loops: CDR1 SGHAT, CDR2 FQNNGV. The length of the CDR3 is 18 residues. J lost 4 bases, V lost 1 base, and 12 bases had no gene match. In nucleotides, the CDR3 is TGTGCCAGCAGCTTAGGGCCCTCCCTAGCGGGGGTTAGAGAGACCCAGTACTTC. It specifies CASSLGPSLAGVRETQYF.

This clonotype was seen at least ten times. The J gene is TRBJ2-1, the V gene TRBV10-2, with D possibly matching TRBD1 (7 bases). Trimming took off 1 base at V and 12 bases at J, with 22 bases between the two ends. Germline V gene data show CDR1 as WSHSY and CDR2 as SAAADI. CDR3 length: 16 amino acids. This CDR3 is CASSEWGAAKQGWQFF. CDR3 coding DNA: TGCGCCAGCAGTGAGTGGGGGGCGGCAAAACAGGGGTGGCAGTTCTTC.

This clonotype came up many times. This sequence joins TRBV5-1 and TRBJ2-7; 9 bases agree with TRBD2. The CDR3 is 15 amino acids. V shed 7 bases and J 3 bases; nucleotides not matched to a gene: 11. CDR1 SGHRS and CDR2 YFSETQ come from the germline V gene. The CDR3 is CASQEAASGNYEQYF. CDR3 bases: TGCGCCAGCCAGGAGGCGGCTAGCGGGAACTACGAGCAGTACTTC.